This entry lists 14 T cell receptor beta chains sequenced from one sample in a study of blood T cells in healthy people across ages. A J-beta primer mix and a sample-barcoded 5' primer were used in a second PCR of about 7 to 12 cycles. TCRdb itself ran the 5' RACE reads through MiXCR, one entry per CDR3 protein. The table lists around 1,900,000 distinct CDR3 sequences, about 39% of them singletons. Input material: blood. The receptor set was obtained from a human donor in good health.

The rearrangement joins TRBV30 to TRBJ1-2; tentatively, D is TRBD1 (6 bases). Germline V gene lookup returns CDR1 GTSNPN and CDR2 SVGIG (reference sequence). This CDR3 is built from 17 residues. The V gene lost 2 bases and the J gene lost 4 bases, with 23 bases spanning the gap. The CDR3 spells CAWSRGQGGRRFYGYTF. CDR3 DNA: TGTGCCTGGAGTCGGGGGCAGGGTGGCAGAAGATTCTATGGCTACACCTTC.

Turning to this clonotype: One end of the junction does not line up with germline, which may come from a read error. The CDR3 loop is CANSQGAGTEAFF. CDR3 nucleotide sequence: TGTGCCAACAGCCAGGGGGCGGGTACTGAAGCTTTCTTT. The chain combines TRBV7-6 with TRBJ1-1; 8 bases align to TRBD1. This CDR3 is built from 13 residues. Germline CDR1 and CDR2: SGHVS and FNYEAQ.

Regarding this clonotype: The junction differs from germline at one of its ends, possibly a read error. This chain links TRBV29-1 with TRBJ2-3; D is perhaps TRBD1 or TRBD2 (5 bases each). Per germline, CDR1 SQVTM and CDR2 ANQGSEA. The CDR3 covers 13 residues. CDR3 coding DNA: TGCAGCGTTGAGCAGGGACGCACAGATGCGCAGTATTTT. It encodes CSVEQGRTDAQYF.

This clonotype was picked up a small number of times. The chain couples TRBV20-1 to TRBJ2-7, with D maybe TRBD2 (6 bases). Germline V gene lookup returns CDR1 DFQATT and CDR2 SNEGSKA (reference sequence). Trimming removed 7 bases from V and 2 bases from J, with 27 bases in between. This CDR3 is built from 17 residues. CDR3 in amino acids: CSVSIPRDFLSTYEQYF. In DNA form, the CDR3 reads TGCAGTGTTTCCATACCCCGGGACTTTCTCTCCACCTACGAGCAGTACTTC.

This clonotype showed up just a few times. This chain joins TRBV7-2 and TRBJ2-5, with 9 bases that match TRBD1. With V trimmed by 4 bases and J by 2 bases, 8 bases remained unmatched. CDR3 size: 16 residues. Looked up from germline, CDR1 is SGHTA and CDR2 is FQGNSA. The CDR3 loop is CASSSRDREIQETQYF. CDR3 coding DNA: TGTGCCAGCAGCTCCCGGGACAGGGAAATTCAAGAGACCCAGTACTTC.

The rearrangement joins TRBV7-8 to TRBJ2-1; TRBD2 matches at 8 bases. Losses at the gene ends were 5 bases for V and 4 bases for J; bases not matched to a gene: 10. This CDR3 is 16 amino acids long. CDR1 SGHVS and CDR2 FQNEAQ come from the germline V gene. The CDR3 sequence is CASSVSGTSFYNEQFF. The CDR3 DNA reads as TGTGCCAGCAGCGTTAGCGGGACTTCCTTTTACAATGAGCAGTTCTTC.

V gene TRBV7-9 combines with J gene TRBJ2-5, with D tentatively TRBD1 (6 bases). Deletions cut 5 bases from V and 4 bases from J, with 14 bases between. In germline, CDR1 is SEHNR, CDR2 FQNEAQ (reference sequence). The CDR3 is made up of 14 amino acids. CDR3 sequence: CASSPGIGGETQYF. CDR3 DNA: TGTGCCAGCAGCCCTGGTATAGGGGGAGAGACCCAGTACTTC. The complete variable domain, with remaining parts taken from reference TRBV7-9 and TRBJ2-5, reads DTGVSQNPRHKITKRGQNVTFRCDPISEHNRLYWYRQTLGQGPEFLTYFQNEAQLEKSRLLSDRFSAERPKGSFSTLEIQRTEQGDSAMYLCASSPGIGGETQYFGPGTRLLVL.

The rearrangement uses TRBV28 and TRBJ1-2; D unclear. This CDR3 contains 15 residues. Between the trimmed V and J ends, which lost 3 bases and 4 bases, there was a span of 15 bases. Germline V gene sequence: CDR1 MDHEN, CDR2 SYDVKM. This CDR3 reads CASSFLREVSYGYTF. CDR3 nucleotide sequence: TGTGCCAGCAGTTTCCTCCGGGAGGTATCCTATGGCTACACCTTC.

This clonotype has just a few counts. The chain couples TRBV20-1 to TRBJ1-6; possibly TRBD1 for D (5 bases). The germline gives CDR1 DFQATT, CDR2 SNEGSKA (reference sequence). CDR3 length equals 15 residues. V was trimmed by 0 bases and J by 10 bases, leaving 16 bases between them. The CDR3, as DNA: TGCAGTGCTAGAGATGAGGGGAACCTATGGTCACCCCTCCACTTT. Its translation: CSARDEGNLWSPLHF.

In its sample, this clonotype was seen a few times. The rearrangement joins TRBV20-1 to TRBJ2-7; 8 bases are a match to TRBD2. The length of the CDR3 is 17 residues. After removal of 1 base from V and 0 bases from J, the junction contained 11 bases not matched to a gene. CDR1 and CDR2 (germline): DFQATT, SNEGSKA (reference sequence). CDR3 sequence (DNA): TGCAGTGCTAGAGCCTCCGGGGGGGCAGTCATCTCCTACGAGCAGTACTTC. Protein product: CSARASGGAVISYEQYF.

This clonotype was counted a few times. The chain links TRBV4-3 to TRBJ1-2, with TRBD1 as a possible D gene (6 bases). Trimming took 3 bases from V and 4 from J, leaving 15 bases between them. The CDR3 consists of 15 residues. In germline, CDR1 is LGHNA, CDR2 YSLEER. The CDR3 loop reads CASSHRLGGGYGYTF. As DNA, the CDR3 is TGCGCCAGCAGCCACCGCCTCGGGGGCGGCTATGGCTACACCTTC.

Concerning this clonotype itself: A junction boundary mismatches the germline segment, possibly from a read error. The rearrangement links TRBV7-7 to TRBJ2-5; D tentatively fits TRBD1 or TRBD2 (5 bases each). This CDR3 contains 15 residues. CDR1 is SSHAT, CDR2 FNYEAQ, per germline (reference sequence). Here the CDR3 reads CASSSAGTYQETQYF. DNA for the CDR3: TGTGCTAGCAGCTCCGCCGGGACCTACCAAGAGACCCAGTACTTC.

On this clonotype itself: A read error may produce the germline difference seen at one junction end. The chain has TRBV6-2 or TRBV6-3 and TRBJ2-1, with TRBD2 as a possible D gene (5 bases). Per the germline V gene, CDR1 is MNHEY and CDR2 is SVGEGT. This CDR3 is built from 15 residues. CDR3 region: CTSSWERGDLNEQFF. CDR3 coding DNA: TGTACCAGCAGTTGGGAACGGGGTGATCTCAATGAGCAGTTCTTC.

Comment on this clonotype: The junction departs from germline at one end; a sequencing error may be responsible. The chain couples TRBV5-1 to TRBJ1-1; 7 bases agree with TRBD1. Germline assignment: CDR1 SGHRS and CDR2 YFSETQ. CDR3 length: 14 amino acids. For the CDR3, the DNA is TGCGCCAGCGCGGAGGGGGCTATGGACACTGAAACTTTCTTT. Translation gives CASAEGAMDTETFF.